The 29 T cell receptor beta chains below all came from one sample that was sequenced in a study of human T cells and chemical hapten exposure. TCRdb analysed the RACE reads with MiXCR anew, one entry per CDR3 protein. The top ten hold around 1.4% of the sample, which has more than 110,000 distinct CDR3 sequences, about 10% seen once. Time point defined: patch test 2, 6 weeks after DPC sensitization. Treatment: therapeutic diphenylcyclopropenone sensitization with weekly scalp DPC. Specimen: whole blood, collected in connection with sensitization to the hapten diphenylcyclopropenone (DPC). These receptor sequences come from a woman between 45 and 60 years old with alopecia areata. Some clones in this sample may be carry-over from other donors' samples.

This clonotype was counted a few times. J is TRBJ2-5 and V is TRBV2; D may be TRBD1 or TRBD2 (5 bases each). The CDR3 consists of 13 residues. Trimming pared 5 bases from V and 5 bases from J, leaving 12 bases between. CDR1 and CDR2 from the germline V gene are SNHLY and FYNNEI. CDR3 loop: CASSTGLRETQYF. The CDR3 bases are TGTGCCAGCAGTACGGGGCTCCGCGAGACCCAGTACTTC.

There are many counts of this clonotype. The chain joins TRBV28 to TRBJ2-5; TRBD1 agrees at 10 bases. J was trimmed by 1 base and V by 6 bases; bases with no gene match: 2. Germline CDR1 reads MDHEN; CDR2 reads SYDVKM. The CDR3 runs 14 residues. In DNA, the CDR3 is TGTGCCAGCAGCCGGACAGGGGGCCAAGAGACCCAGTACTTC. Amino acid sequence: CASSRTGGQETQYF. The variable domain in full, with the rest retrieved from reference TRBV28 and TRBJ2-5, is DVKVTQSSRYLVKRTGEKVFLECVQDMDHENMFWYRQDPGLGLRLIYFSYDVKMKEKGDIPEGYSVSREKKERFSLILESASTNQTSMYLCASSRTGGQETQYFGPGTRLLVL.

The chain couples TRBV21-1 to TRBJ2-7. TRBV21-1 is flagged as a pseudogene. The CDR3 totals 11 residues. CDR3 loop: CASSSPREQYF. CDR3 in DNA: TGTGCCAGCAGCTCCCCACGAGAGCAGTACTTC.

A few counts support this clonotype. The rearrangement links TRBV11-1 to TRBJ2-7; D is undetermined. Trimming left V 1 base short and J 7 bases short, with 11 bases between. The germline V gene has CDR1 SGHAT and CDR2 FQDESV (reference sequence). The CDR3 totals 13 residues. CDR3 in DNA: TGTGCCAGCAGCTTAGAGGGCCACAAGGAGCAGTACTTC. Translated, it gives CASSLEGHKEQYF.

V usage is TRBV28 and J usage is TRBJ2-5; 8 nucleotides match TRBD1. CDR1 and CDR2 (germline): MDHEN, SYDVKM. V dropped 6 bases and J dropped 1; count of bases not matched to a gene: 7. The CDR3 has 15 residues. CDR3 nucleotides: TGTGCCAGCAGCTTCCCTGGGACAGGCCAAGAGACCCAGTACTTC. Its translation: CASSFPGTGQETQYF.

V is TRBV4-3 and J is TRBJ2-7; 8 bases map to TRBD1. V shed 0 bases, J shed 7 bases, and the junction held 2 bases outside the gene matches. This CDR3 is 13 amino acids long. Germline loops: CDR1 LGHNA, CDR2 YSLEER. CDR3 protein: CASSQDRGQEQYF. The CDR3 bases are TGCGCCAGCAGCCAAGACAGGGGGCAGGAGCAGTACTTC.

CDR3 region: CASSESGGANEQFF. CDR3 nucleotides: TGTGCCAGCAGTGAATCCGGCGGGGCGAATGAGCAGTTCTTC. V usage is TRBV25-1 and J usage is TRBJ2-1; TRBD2 might be the D (6 bases). The germline V and J ends were trimmed by 1 base and 7 bases, with 11 bases remaining between them. The CDR3 is 14 amino acids. Germline values: CDR1 MGHDK, CDR2 SYGVNS.

This chain connects TRBV7-2 to TRBJ2-5, with 10 bases matching TRBD1. CDR3 length equals 14 residues. The V gene end was trimmed by 5 bases and the J gene end by 5 bases; junction bases not matched to a gene: 5. Germline V gene data show CDR1 as SGHTA and CDR2 as FQGNSA. CDR3 in amino acids: CASSRDRGDETQYF. In DNA, the CDR3 is TGTGCCAGCAGCCGGGACAGGGGTGACGAGACCCAGTACTTC.

This clonotype has just a few counts. The chain has TRBV6-2 or TRBV6-3 and TRBJ2-1; weak D call: TRBD1 (8 bases). The CDR3 has 16 amino acids. Germline CDR1 reads MNHEY; CDR2 reads SVGEGT. V was shortened by 6 bases and J by 1 base, with 16 bases between the two germline ends. The CDR3 loop is CASSTTGGGSYNEQFF. CDR3 sequence (DNA): TGTGCCAGCAGCACCACAGGGGGGGGTTCCTACAATGAGCAGTTCTTC.

The chain couples TRBV7-2 to TRBJ2-3; TRBD2 matches at 8 bases. The V gene's germline CDR1 is SGHTA and CDR2 FQGNSA. The V gene end was trimmed by 0 bases and the J gene end by 7 bases; junction bases not matched to a gene: 9. The CDR3 is 16 amino acids. CDR3 in DNA: TGTGCCAGCAGCTTAGCTTTTGCGGGAGGCGCAAATACGCAGTATTTT. Translated: CASSLAFAGGANTQYF. Drawing the rest from reference TRBV7-2 and TRBJ2-3, the complete variable domain is GAGVSQSPSNKVTEKGKDVELRCDPISGHTALYWYRQSLGQGLEFLIYFQGNSAPDKSGLPSDRFSAERTGGSVSTLTIQRTQQEDSAVYLCASSLAFAGGANTQYFGPGTRLTVL.

This clonotype was found a few times. The chain links TRBV29-1 to TRBJ1-5; weak D call: TRBD1 (5 bases). V shed 4 bases and J shed 4 bases, with 11 bases lying between them. CDR1 is SQVTM and CDR2 is ANQGSEA in the germline V gene. The CDR3 has 13 residues. CDR3 nucleotide sequence: TGCAGCGTTGTAGAGGGGCGTAATCAGCCCCAGCATTTT. The encoded protein is CSVVEGRNQPQHF. Full variable domain (remainder filled in from reference TRBV29-1 and TRBJ1-5): SAVISQKPSRDICQRGTSLTIQCQVDSQVTMMFWYRQQPGQSLTLIATANQGSEATYESGFVIDKFPISRPNLTFSTLTVSNMSPEDSSIYLCSVVEGRNQPQHFGDGTRLSIL.

DNA for the CDR3: TGCAGCGGTGAGGGGGGAGCTAACTATGGCTACACCTTC. Translated, it gives CSGEGGANYGYTF. The chain has TRBV29-1 and TRBJ1-2; possible D gene TRBD1, 6 bases. Germline loops: CDR1 SQVTM, CDR2 ANQGSEA. The CDR3 runs to 13 residues. With 7 bases removed from V and 0 bases from J, the gap between germline ends came to 12 bases.

This chain connects TRBV6-5 to TRBJ2-2; no definite D call. The CDR3 totals 12 residues. The ends were cut back, 6 bases at V and 7 bases at J, with 9 bases in the middle. CDR1 is MNHEY, CDR2 SVGAGI, per germline. The CDR3, as DNA: TGTGCCAGCAGCGATACATTCGGGGAGCTGTTTTTT. Its protein is CASSDTFGELFF.

This clonotype was seen a few times. The rearrangement uses TRBV4-3 and TRBJ2-1; possible D gene TRBD2, 5 bases. This CDR3 region has 14 residues. Germline V gene sequence: CDR1 LGHNA, CDR2 YSLEER. The V end lost 1 base, the J end lost 9 bases, and 13 bases lay between the germline ends. CDR3 nucleotides: TGCGCCAGCAGCCAAGGCGGACTTCTTGGTGAGCAGTTCTTC. Protein: CASSQGGLLGEQFF.

Note on this clonotype: A read error is possible here, since a much larger clone lies one base away. The chain couples TRBV18 to TRBJ1-1; D is unclear. Germline values: CDR1 KGHSH, CDR2 LQKENI. The CDR3 runs to 15 residues. The CDR3 is CASSPPSRQPTVAFF. CDR3 coding DNA: TGTGCCAGCTCACCACCGTCGCGGCAGCCCACTGTAGCTTTCTTT. Full variable domain (missing parts from reference TRBV18 and TRBJ1-1): NAGVMQNPRHLVRRRGQEARLRCSPMKGHSHVYWYRQLPEEGLKFMVYLQKENIIDESGMPKERFSAEFPKEGPSILRIQQVVRGDSAAYFCASSPPSRQPTVAFFGQGTRLTVV.

This chain joins TRBV6-6 and TRBJ1-2; TRBD1 might be the D (6 bases). The CDR3 is 14 residues long. The V gene lost 2 bases and the J gene lost 6 bases, with 13 bases spanning the gap. In germline, CDR1 is MNHNY, CDR2 SVGAGI (reference sequence). CDR3 loop: CASSYGTGSDGYTF. DNA of the CDR3: TGTGCCAGCAGTTACGGTACAGGGTCTGATGGCTACACCTTC.

In the case of this clonotype: A much larger clone differs from this one at a single base, so this may be a read error. This rearrangement joins TRBV7-8 to TRBJ1-4; D gene unclear. Germline values: CDR1 SGHVS, CDR2 FQNEAQ. The CDR3 runs to 15 residues. As DNA, the CDR3 is TGTGCCAGCAGCTCCCCGTGGGCTACTAATGAAAAACTGTCTTTT. As protein: CASSSPWATNEKLSF. Full variable domain (remainder filled in from reference TRBV7-8 and TRBJ1-4): GAGVSQSPRYKVAKRGQDVALRCDPISGHVSLFWYQQALGQGPEFLTYFQNEAQLDKSGLPSDRFFAERPEGSVSTLKIQRTQQEDSAVYLCASSSPWATNEKLSFGSGTQLSVL.

This clonotype was seen only a few times. V and J are TRBV7-2 and TRBJ2-3, with 9 nucleotides matching TRBD1. Trimming cost V 5 bases and J 10 bases; bases outside gene matches: 13. CDR3 size: 15 residues. Looked up from germline, CDR1 is SGHTA and CDR2 is FQGNSA. The CDR3, as DNA: TGTGCCAGCAGCCCGGGGGCAGGGCGGACAGGGGCGCAGTATTTT. It codes for CASSPGAGRTGAQYF. The full variable domain, in which reference TRBV7-2 and TRBJ2-3 provide the parts outside the CDR3, is GAGVSQSPSNKVTEKGKDVELRCDPISGHTALYWYRQSLGQGLEFLIYFQGNSAPDKSGLPSDRFSAERTGGSVSTLTIQRTQQEDSAVYLCASSPGAGRTGAQYFGPGTRLTVL.

This clonotype was observed a few times. The chain employs TRBV12-3 or TRBV12-4 and TRBJ2-7; D tentatively fits TRBD1 or TRBD2 (5 bases each). The CDR3 loop spans 15 amino acids. Between the trimmed V and J ends, which lost 4 bases and 1 base, there was a span of 14 bases. CDR3 protein: CASSSSGTGSYEQYF. The CDR3 coding sequence is TGTGCCAGCAGTTCTTCCGGGACGGGATCCTACGAGCAGTACTTC.

This clonotype was seen at least ten times. This rearrangement joins TRBV10-1 to TRBJ2-7; D might be TRBD1 (6 bases). Looked up from germline, CDR1 is WNHNN and CDR2 is SYGVQD (reference sequence). The V end was cut by 4 bases, the J end by 2 bases, with 9 bases between. This CDR3 has 13 residues. The CDR3, as DNA: TGCGCCAGCAGTGCGGCAGGGGCCTACGAGCAGTACTTC. Protein: CASSAAGAYEQYF.

This clonotype was counted between two and nine times. This chain uses TRBV6-6 with TRBJ1-1, with D uncertain. CDR3 length: 12 residues. V lost 3 bases and J lost 8, with 10 bases in between. The germline gives CDR1 MNHNY, CDR2 SVGAGI (reference sequence). This CDR3 reads CASSYFNGEAFF. The CDR3 bases are TGTGCCAGCAGTTATTTTAACGGGGAAGCTTTCTTT.

This clonotype was counted between two and nine times. This sequence joins TRBV4-3 and TRBJ2-7, with 10 nucleotides matching TRBD2. The germline gives CDR1 LGHNA, CDR2 YSLEER. V lost 3 bases to trimming and J lost 6 bases; unmatched junction nucleotides: 8. The CDR3 is made up of 15 amino acids. CDR3 in amino acids: CASSQLAGGSSEQYF. The CDR3 DNA is TGCGCCAGCAGCCAGTTAGCGGGAGGCAGTTCCGAGCAGTACTTC.

This clonotype has more than one count but fewer than ten. This chain joins TRBV5-5 and TRBJ2-7; 8 nucleotides line up with TRBD2. Germline V gene data show CDR1 as SGHKS and CDR2 as YYEKEE (reference sequence). CDR3 size: 15 residues. J gave up 1 base and V 4 bases, and 7 bases lay outside the gene matches. In DNA, the CDR3 is TGTGCCAGCAGCGGAGGACTAGCCGGATCCTACGAGCAGTACTTC. Its protein is CASSGGLAGSYEQYF.

This clonotype was detected only a few times. CDR3 amino acids: CASSLGAGGRSNQPQHF. The CDR3 bases are TGTGCCAGCAGCTTAGGGGCAGGGGGCAGGAGCAATCAGCCCCAGCATTTT. The gene calls are TRBV7-9 and TRBJ1-5, with 8 bases that match TRBD1. V gave up 1 base and J gave up 1 base; unmatched junction bases: 6. This CDR3 has 17 residues. Germline CDR1 and CDR2: SEHNR and FQNEAQ (reference sequence). Drawing the rest from reference TRBV7-9 and TRBJ1-5, the complete variable domain is DTGVSQNPRHKITKRGQNVTFRCDPISEHNRLYWYRQTLGQGPEFLTYFQNEAQLEKSRLLSDRFSAERPKGSFSTLEIQRTEQGDSAMYLCASSLGAGGRSNQPQHFGDGTRLSIL.

A few counts support this clonotype. The chain couples TRBV20-1 to TRBJ2-3; 10 positions match TRBD2. This CDR3 comprises 15 residues. CDR1 DFQATT and CDR2 SNEGSKA come from the germline V gene (reference sequence). V shed 1 base, J shed 5 bases, and the junction held 6 bases outside the gene matches. CDR3 in amino acids: CSARGLAGAGDTQYF. The CDR3 bases are TGCAGTGCTAGAGGGCTAGCGGGAGCAGGAGATACGCAGTATTTT.

This clonotype was seen only a few times. The J gene is TRBJ1-4, the V gene TRBV4-2; D not certain. Trimming removed 4 bases from V and 8 bases from J, with 14 bases in between. The CDR3 spans 14 residues. Germline V gives CDR1 LGHNA, CDR2 YNFKEQ. The CDR3 region is CASSPGTTREKLFF. DNA for the CDR3: TGTGCCAGCAGCCCGGGAACGACTCGGGAAAAACTGTTTTTT.

In this sample, this clonotype turned up many times. This chain uses TRBV18 with TRBJ2-7; maybe TRBD2 (6 bases). Germline V gives CDR1 KGHSH, CDR2 LQKENI. This CDR3 comprises 14 residues. Trimming cost V 5 bases and J 2 bases, with 13 bases left between them. The CDR3 bases are TGTGCCAGCTCATCCGGGACGGGAGCCTACGAGCAGTACTTC. Amino acid sequence: CASSSGTGAYEQYF.

In this sample, this clonotype turned up a few times. CDR3 protein: CASSLIPREALATQYF. In DNA, the CDR3 is TGTGCCAGCAGCTTAATTCCGCGGGAGGCATTAGCCACGCAGTATTTT. The chain is built from TRBV7-2 and TRBJ2-3; 8 bases are shared with TRBD2. The CDR3 is 16 amino acids. The germline CDR1 and CDR2 sequences are SGHTA and FQGNSA. Trimming at V came to 2 bases and at J to 9 bases, leaving 13 bases not matched to a gene.

This clonotype occurred a few times. The chain carries TRBV5-6 and TRBJ2-1; TRBD2 aligns across 8 bases. The V gene's germline CDR1 is SGHDT and CDR2 YYEEEE. V was clipped by 4 bases and J by 7 bases; unmatched bases: 13. CDR3 length: 16 amino acids. CDR3: CASSLRLTREGNEQFF. The CDR3 coding sequence is TGTGCCAGCAGCCTCAGACTAACCCGGGAGGGGAATGAGCAGTTCTTC.